The 15 T cell receptor beta chains in this list originate from one sample, sequenced in a study of cytomegalovirus exposure and HLA in healthy donors. With 60 Vbeta and 13 Jbeta primers, the PCR was carried out. Produced via immunoSEQ multiplex PCR; TCRdb's table is partial and in-frame only. The table has approximately 140,000 clones, around 82% seen once; the top ten hold 6.8%. Source material: PBMCs. Every receptor here comes from a man aged 35-49 years in good health and CMV-seropositive.

V is TRBV30 and J is TRBJ1-2; possible D gene TRBD1, 5 bases. Germline assignment: CDR1 GTSNPN and CDR2 SVGIG (reference sequence). The germline V and J ends were trimmed by 3 bases and 8 bases, with 10 bases remaining between them. The CDR3 spans 11 residues. The CDR3 bases are TGTGCCTGGAGCCTGACAGTAGGCTACACCTTC. Translation: CAWSLTVGYTF. Looking up the rest from reference TRBV30 and TRBJ1-2 gives the full variable domain: SQTIHQWPATLVQPVGSPLSLECTVEGTSNPNLYWYRQAAGRGLQLLFYSVGIGQISSEVPQNLSASRPQDRQFILSSKKLLLSDSGFYLCAWSLTVGYTFGSGTRLTVV.

The J gene is TRBJ2-5, the V gene TRBV29-1; 12 bases agree with TRBD2. The end of the DNA aligns better with TRBJ2-7, so the J call may be wrong. The CDR3 covers 16 residues. Germline V CDR1 and CDR2: SQVTM, ANQGSEA. CDR3 region: CSVETSGGSSSYEQYF. The DNA for the CDR3 is TGCAGCGTTGAGACTAGCGGGGGCTCTAGCTCCTACGAGCAGTACTTC.

The gene calls are TRBV2 and TRBJ1-2, with a possible D match to TRBD1 (5 bases). This CDR3 region has 12 residues. V was shortened by 8 bases and J by 8 bases, with 15 bases between the two germline ends. Germline V gene data show CDR1 as SNHLY and CDR2 as FYNNEI. The CDR3 here is CASLIRAVGYTF. Written as DNA, the CDR3 is TGTGCCAGCCTCATCAGGGCTGTGGGCTACACCTTC. The full variable domain, its missing parts supplied by reference TRBV2 and TRBJ1-2, is EPEVTQTPSHQVTQMGQEVILRCVPISNHLYFYWYRQILGQKVEFLVSFYNNEISEKSEIFDDQFSVERPDGSNFTLKIRSTKLEDSAMYFCASLIRAVGYTFGSGTRLTVV.

Regarding this clone: Distinct nucleotide sequences in the sample also encode this CDR3. This sequence joins TRBV4-3 and TRBJ2-1, with D perhaps TRBD2 (6 bases). V gave up 3 bases and J gave up 0 bases, with 15 bases separating them. Germline lookup yields CDR1 LGHNA and CDR2 YSLEER. The length of the CDR3 is 17 residues. The CDR3 loop reads CASSQSAGGGSYNEQFF. The DNA for the CDR3 is TGCGCCAGCAGCCAGAGCGCCGGGGGAGGCTCCTACAATGAGCAGTTCTTC.

This clone appeared once. The chain has TRBV5-1 and TRBJ1-4; no definite D call. The CDR3 covers 16 residues. Germline V gene data show CDR1 as SGHRS and CDR2 as YFSETQ. Trimming took 0 bases from V and 0 from J, leaving 9 bases between them. The CDR3 reads CASSLDGPATNEKLFF. CDR3 in DNA: TGCGCCAGCAGCTTGGACGGTCCTGCAACTAATGAAAAACTGTTTTTT. Using reference TRBV5-1 and TRBJ1-4 for the parts outside the CDR3, the full variable domain is KAGVTQTPRYLIKTRGQQVTLSCSPISGHRSVSWYQQTPGQGLQFLFEYFSETQRNKGNFPGRFSGRQFSNSRSEMNVSTLELGDSALYLCASSLDGPATNEKLFFGSGTQLSVL.

The chain has TRBV29-1 and TRBJ2-3; D might be TRBD2 (5 bases). The germline V and J ends were trimmed by 3 bases and 8 bases, with 12 bases remaining between them. The germline V gene encodes CDR1 SQVTM and CDR2 ANQGSEA. This CDR3 region has 12 residues. In nucleotides, the CDR3 is TGCAGCGTTGAGATAGCAGGAGGTACGCAGTATTTT. Its translation: CSVEIAGGTQYF.

The V call is TRBV4-3, the J call TRBJ2-1; tentatively, D is TRBD2 (5 bases). The germline V gene has CDR1 LGHNA and CDR2 YSLEER. There are 14 residues in the CDR3. V lost 5 bases, J lost 5 bases, and 13 bases lay in between. Written as DNA, the CDR3 is TGCGCCAGCAGCACTGGAGGTTTGAACAATGAGCAGTTCTTC. Translated, it gives CASSTGGLNNEQFF.

The V call is TRBV5-1, the J call TRBJ2-7; 8 nucleotides line up with TRBD2. The V gene's germline CDR1 is SGHRS and CDR2 YFSETQ. The CDR3 sequence is 15 residues long. V lost 1 base and J lost 2; bases outside the gene matches: 5. In DNA form, the CDR3 reads TGCGCCAGCAGCTTGTCACTAGCGGCGGCCTACGAGCAGTACTTC. This gives the protein CASSLSLAAAYEQYF.

In DNA, the CDR3 is TGTGCCAGCACACGAAGACTAGCCTCCCAAGAGACCCAGTACTTC. Residues: CASTRRLASQETQYF. The chain has TRBV2 and TRBJ2-5; 7 nucleotides line up with TRBD2. This CDR3 is 15 amino acids long. Germline CDR1 reads SNHLY; CDR2 reads FYNNEI. V was pared by 7 bases and J by 1 base, with 9 bases of the junction left unmatched.

This chain uses TRBV5-6 with TRBJ1-3, with a possible D match to TRBD1 (6 bases). V was pared by 2 bases and J by 0 bases, with 12 bases between. CDR3 length: 16 residues. Per germline, CDR1 SGHDT and CDR2 YYEEEE. CDR3 coding DNA: TGTGCCAGCAGCTTACAGGGTTTCCCCTCTGGAAACACCATATATTTT. This translates into CASSLQGFPSGNTIYF.

The chain recombines TRBV14 with TRBJ1-2; the match to TRBD1 covers 7 bases. The CDR3 extends over 15 amino acids. Germline V gene data show CDR1 as SGHDN and CDR2 as FVKESK. After removal of 3 bases from V and 4 bases from J, the junction contained 8 bases not matched to a gene. CDR3 residues: CASSHTGARRYGYTF. For the CDR3, the DNA is TGTGCCAGCAGCCACACAGGGGCCCGGCGCTATGGCTACACCTTC.

V usage is TRBV7-6 and J usage is TRBJ1-2; D gene unclear. With 3 bases removed from V and 3 bases from J, the gap between germline ends came to 8 bases. This CDR3 has 13 residues. Germline-derived CDR1 and CDR2 are SGHVS and FNYEAQ. This chain's CDR3 is CASSFGEDYGYTF. CDR3 coding DNA: TGTGCCAGCAGCTTCGGGGAGGACTATGGCTACACCTTC.

The chain is built from TRBV7-9 and TRBJ2-7; 9 nucleotides line up with TRBD1. Trimming cost V 4 bases and J 3 bases; bases outside gene matches: 7. The CDR3 spans 15 residues. The germline V gene has CDR1 SEHNR and CDR2 FQNEAQ (reference sequence). This chain's CDR3 is CASSSGTGNGYEQYF. CDR3 sequence (DNA): TGTGCCAGCAGCTCCGGGACAGGGAATGGCTACGAGCAGTACTTC.

This clone was counted between two and nine times. This sequence joins TRBV27 and TRBJ1-1; perhaps TRBD1 as D (6 bases). The CDR3 runs 15 residues. Germline CDR1 MNHEY, CDR2 SMNVEV (reference sequence). Trimming stripped 6 bases from V and 0 bases from J, with 14 bases between. The CDR3 nucleotides are TGTGCCAGCAGCCTGGACAGACGATTGAACACTGAAGCTTTCTTT. Its protein is CASSLDRRLNTEAFF.

The chain combines TRBV6-6 with TRBJ2-7; D possibly corresponds to TRBD2 (7 bases). The ends were cut back, 0 bases at V and 7 bases at J, with 19 bases in the middle. The CDR3 is made up of 16 amino acids. The germline gives CDR1 MNHNY, CDR2 SVGAGI (reference sequence). The CDR3 DNA reads TGTGCCAGCAGTTACTCGGGGGGGCCCCCTCCCTGGGAGCAGTACTTC. Protein: CASSYSGGPPPWEQYF.